One sample yielded the 26 T cell receptor beta chains listed below, sequenced in a study of patients and donors after allogeneic stem cell transplantation (dated by TCRdb to the early 2020s). Library prep was done by RT-PCR. TCRdb lists the instrument as NextSeq 550. TCRdb reworked the public reads: Q25 trimming with fastp, MiXCR clone assembly, productive beta chains retained. Every distinct CDR3 protein forms one entry, paired with its most common genes and DNA. Counted in this sample were 150,000 to 200,000 distinct CDR3 sequences; less than 45% of them appeared once. The ten largest account for 33% of the sample. The sample comprised blood, either unsorted or a sorted T cell fraction (not recorded which). These receptors originate from a human donor who was either an allogeneic HSCT recipient or a stem cell or donor lymphocyte infusion donor (not recorded which). It is not recorded whose cells these are; they may come from a transplant donor.

This chain joins TRBV15 and TRBJ2-3; possible D gene TRBD2, 5 bases. CDR1 LNHNV and CDR2 YYDKDF come from the germline V gene (reference sequence). V was shortened by 5 bases and J by 2 bases, with 17 bases between the two germline ends. CDR3 length: 16 residues. As DNA, the CDR3 is TGTGCCACCAGCGGGAGCCTTGACGACTTCACAGATACGCAGTATTTT. This translates into CATSGSLDDFTDTQYF.

The chain uses TRBV21-1 and TRBJ2-1; whether TRBD1, the table's D call, matches the DNA was not checked. TRBV21-1 constitutes a pseudogene. The CDR3 is 15 amino acids. CDR3 sequence reads: CASSKPCYRGHEQFF. The CDR3 DNA reads as TGTGCCAGCAGCAAGCCCTGTTACAGGGGGCACGAGCAGTTCTTC.

This clonotype was counted a few times. This chain links TRBV5-1 with TRBJ2-3; D not resolved. The germline gives CDR1 SGHRS, CDR2 YFSETQ. The ends were cut back, 0 bases at V and 1 base at J, with 21 bases in the middle. The CDR3 totals 19 residues. The CDR3 nucleotides read TGCGCCAGCAGCTTGGATCTCTCCTCGGGTCCCGACGGCACAGATACGCAGTATTTT. It encodes CASSLDLSSGPDGTDTQYF.

V gene TRBV28 combines with J gene TRBJ2-3, with no clear D. The CDR3 length is 14 residues. Trimming removed 7 bases from V and 2 bases from J, with 13 bases in between. Germline values: CDR1 MDHEN, CDR2 SYDVKM. CDR3 protein: CASTPLVTTDTQYF. CDR3 sequence (DNA): TGTGCCAGCACCCCCCTAGTTACCACAGATACGCAGTATTTT.

V and J are TRBV29-1 and TRBJ2-7; TRBD2 might be the D (5 bases). V was trimmed by 8 bases and J by 3 bases, leaving 17 bases between them. The CDR3 has 13 amino acids. The germline V gene has CDR1 SQVTM and CDR2 ANQGSEA. The CDR3 loop reads CSPERRQFYEQYF. DNA for the CDR3: TGCAGCCCTGAGAGGAGGCAGTTCTACGAGCAGTACTTC.

The J gene is TRBJ2-3, the V gene TRBV29-1, with 7 bases that match TRBD2. J lost 0 bases, V lost 6 bases, and 6 bases had no gene match. The CDR3 is 14 residues long. Germline V gene data show CDR1 as SQVTM and CDR2 as ANQGSEA. The CDR3 sequence: CSVLLAASTDTQYF. For the CDR3, the DNA is TGCAGCGTCCTCCTAGCGGCTAGCACAGATACGCAGTATTTT.

The CDR3 protein is CASSISGQDCNQPQHF. Written as DNA, the CDR3 is TGTGCCAGTAGTATAAGTGGGCAAGACTGCAATCAGCCCCAGCATTTT. This chain connects TRBV19 to TRBJ1-5; the D is unclear. There are 16 residues in the CDR3. Trimming removed 2 bases at V and 2 bases at J, with 13 bases between. From germline, CDR1 is LNHDA and CDR2 SQIVND (reference sequence).

This chain connects TRBV20-1 to TRBJ2-7; 9 nucleotides match TRBD1. Germline V gives CDR1 DFQATT, CDR2 SNEGSKA (reference sequence). Trimming at V came to 3 bases and at J to 6 bases, leaving 3 bases not matched to a gene. CDR3 length: 12 amino acids. The CDR3 DNA is TGCAGTGCTAGCCGGACAGGGGCCGAGCAGTACTTC. It encodes CSASRTGAEQYF.

This clonotype was seen a handful of times. This chain joins TRBV29-1 and TRBJ1-1; D unresolved. V lost 4 bases and J lost 0, with 9 bases in between. The CDR3 has 13 residues. CDR1 is SQVTM, CDR2 ANQGSEA, per germline. The CDR3 DNA follows: TGCAGCGTTGTCGCAGTCATGAACACTGAAGCTTTCTTT. Encoded protein: CSVVAVMNTEAFF.

The table lists this clonotype with a few counts. V is TRBV9 and J is TRBJ2-1; 12 nucleotides match TRBD2. Germline V gene lookup returns CDR1 SGDLS and CDR2 YYNGEE. The CDR3 has 16 residues. The trim removed 4 bases at V and 13 bases at J, leaving 15 bases unmatched. As DNA, the CDR3 is TGTGCCAGCAGCACCCGGACTAGCGGGACCACGTGGGACCAGTTCTTC. Amino acids: CASSTRTSGTTWDQFF.

CDR3 nucleotides: TGCGCCAGCAGCCAAGATGGCCTCGCCCCAGATACGCAGTATTTT. Protein product: CASSQDGLAPDTQYF. The gene calls are TRBV4-3 and TRBJ2-3, with D hard to call. Deletions cut 0 bases from V and 4 bases from J, with 11 bases between. From germline, CDR1 is LGHNA and CDR2 YSLEER. The CDR3 is 15 amino acids.

This clonotype was seen only a few times. The V and J genes are TRBV9 and TRBJ2-1, with 8 bases identical to TRBD2. Trimming cost V 3 bases and J 6 bases; bases outside gene matches: 8. Per germline, CDR1 SGDLS and CDR2 YYNGEE. This CDR3 has 15 amino acids. CDR3 in DNA: TGTGCCAGCAGCGCTGCCTGGCGGGGGGTCAATGAGCAGTTCTTC. Translating it yields CASSAAWRGVNEQFF.

The chain is built from TRBV29-1 and TRBJ1-1; D possibly corresponds to TRBD1 (5 bases). Trimming cost V 4 bases and J 0 bases, with 6 bases left between them. This CDR3 comprises 12 residues. Germline V gene data show CDR1 as SQVTM and CDR2 as ANQGSEA. CDR3 nucleotide sequence: TGCAGCGTTGGGGGGGTGAACACTGAAGCTTTCTTT. It translates to CSVGGVNTEAFF.

This clonotype came up a few times. The chain links TRBV12-3 or TRBV12-4 to TRBJ1-2; D is undetermined. This CDR3 is built from 13 residues. V was clipped by 5 bases and J by 8 bases, with 15 bases between them. This CDR3 is CASSIGRAWGYTF. The CDR3 DNA reads as TGTGCCAGCAGTATTGGACGGGCCTGGGGCTACACCTTC.

The chain uses TRBV15 and TRBJ1-1, with D unclear. Germline CDR1 and CDR2: LNHNV and YYDKDF (reference sequence). V was cut by 0 bases and J by 9 bases, with 5 bases left in between. The CDR3 extends over 11 amino acids. The CDR3 DNA is TGTGCCACCAGCAGAGATTCCCAAGCTTTCTTT. Encoded protein: CATSRDSQAFF.

The chain carries TRBV6-2 or TRBV6-3 and TRBJ1-2; D is possibly TRBD1 (5 bases). The V end was cut by 5 bases, the J end by 0 bases, with 13 bases between. Germline lookup yields CDR1 MNHEY and CDR2 SVGEGT. This CDR3 contains 15 residues. For the CDR3, the DNA is TGTGCCAGCAGTCACCCGACAGCCCCTAACTATGGCTACACCTTC. The encoded protein is CASSHPTAPNYGYTF.

The V and J genes are TRBV5-1 and TRBJ1-3; D unclear. CDR3 length: 15 residues. The germline gives CDR1 SGHRS, CDR2 YFSETQ. V dropped 3 bases and J dropped 4 bases, with 14 bases sitting between them. In nucleotides, the CDR3 is TGCGCCAGCAGCTCGGCCGAGCGTTCCGGAAACACCATATATTTT. Residues: CASSSAERSGNTIYF. Drawing the rest from reference TRBV5-1 and TRBJ1-3, the complete variable domain is KAGVTQTPRYLIKTRGQQVTLSCSPISGHRSVSWYQQTPGQGLQFLFEYFSETQRNKGNFPGRFSGRQFSNSRSEMNVSTLELGDSALYLCASSSAERSGNTIYFGEGSWLTVV.

The J gene is TRBJ2-1, the V gene TRBV25-1; tentative D call: TRBD2 (5 bases). V gave up 2 bases and J gave up 6 bases, with 8 bases separating them. Germline CDR1 reads MGHDK; CDR2 reads SYGVNS. This CDR3 spans 13 amino acids. The CDR3 DNA is TGTGCCAGCAGTGAAATAGCGAGCAATGAGCAGTTCTTC. Encoded protein: CASSEIASNEQFF.

The sample holds a few counts of this clonotype. As DNA, the CDR3 is TGTGCCTGGAGTGAGTACAGGGGGACTGAAGCTTTCTTT. This codes for CAWSEYRGTEAFF. The chain carries TRBV30 and TRBJ1-1; 8 bases are a match to TRBD1. Germline trimming cut 1 base from V and 5 bases from J; bases unmatched to any gene: 3. This CDR3 region has 13 residues. CDR1 is GTSNPN and CDR2 is SVGIG in the germline V gene (reference sequence).

The CDR3 bases are TGTGCCAGCAGTTTAGGGACAAGGACCTATGGCTACACCTTC. It codes for CASSLGTRTYGYTF. This rearrangement joins TRBV12-3 or TRBV12-4 to TRBJ1-2; TRBD1 is a possible D gene (5 bases). The CDR3 is made up of 14 amino acids. V lost 1 base to trimming and J lost 4 bases, with 10 bases between them.

V and J are TRBV27 and TRBJ1-2; D unresolved. V shed 5 bases and J shed 4 bases, with 11 bases lying between them. CDR1 and CDR2 (germline): MNHEY, SMNVEV (reference sequence). The CDR3 is 13 residues long. The CDR3: CASSITGVYGYTF. CDR3 in DNA: TGTGCCAGCAGTATAACGGGCGTCTATGGCTACACCTTC.

This chain uses TRBV14 with TRBJ2-1; a weak D match, TRBD2 (6 bases). CDR3 size: 13 residues. V was trimmed by 4 bases and J by 7 bases, leaving 11 bases between them. The germline V gene encodes CDR1 SGHDN and CDR2 FVKESK. The CDR3: CASSLEGRNEQFF. CDR3 DNA: TGTGCCAGCAGCCTTGAGGGGAGGAATGAGCAGTTCTTC.

The rearrangement links TRBV12-3 or TRBV12-4 to TRBJ1-2; the match to TRBD1 covers 9 bases. Trimming removed 2 bases from V and 7 bases from J; junction bases left unmatched: 14. The CDR3 runs 17 residues. This CDR3 reads CASSLSASAGQGGGYTF. The CDR3 nucleotides read TGTGCCAGCAGTTTATCGGCGAGCGCGGGACAGGGAGGTGGCTACACCTTC.

The rearrangement links TRBV29-1 to TRBJ2-1, with D unresolved. The V and J ends lost 4 bases and 8 bases respectively, with 15 bases between them. The germline CDR1 and CDR2 sequences are SQVTM and ANQGSEA. This CDR3 has 13 residues. The CDR3 here is CSVGPGDVHEQFF. The CDR3 bases are TGCAGCGTTGGACCGGGCGATGTACATGAGCAGTTCTTC.

In this sample, this clonotype turned up a few times. This chain uses TRBV5-1 with TRBJ1-2, with TRBD1 matching over 10 bases. The CDR3 spans 15 residues. The ends lost 7 bases at V and 7 bases at J; junction bases unmatched: 13. The germline gives CDR1 SGHRS, CDR2 YFSETQ. Here the CDR3 DNA reads TGCGCCAGCCACCCGGAACTGACAGGGGGCTTTGGCTACACCTTC. Protein sequence: CASHPELTGGFGYTF.

The rearrangement joins TRBV12-3 or TRBV12-4 to TRBJ1-1, with 12 bases matching TRBD1. CDR3 size: 16 residues. The J segment lost 4 bases and the V segment lost 6 bases, leaving 9 bases of the junction unmatched. CDR3 residues: CASRPGTGGEGTEAFF. The CDR3 DNA is TGTGCCAGCAGGCCCGGGACAGGGGGCGAGGGCACTGAAGCTTTCTTT.